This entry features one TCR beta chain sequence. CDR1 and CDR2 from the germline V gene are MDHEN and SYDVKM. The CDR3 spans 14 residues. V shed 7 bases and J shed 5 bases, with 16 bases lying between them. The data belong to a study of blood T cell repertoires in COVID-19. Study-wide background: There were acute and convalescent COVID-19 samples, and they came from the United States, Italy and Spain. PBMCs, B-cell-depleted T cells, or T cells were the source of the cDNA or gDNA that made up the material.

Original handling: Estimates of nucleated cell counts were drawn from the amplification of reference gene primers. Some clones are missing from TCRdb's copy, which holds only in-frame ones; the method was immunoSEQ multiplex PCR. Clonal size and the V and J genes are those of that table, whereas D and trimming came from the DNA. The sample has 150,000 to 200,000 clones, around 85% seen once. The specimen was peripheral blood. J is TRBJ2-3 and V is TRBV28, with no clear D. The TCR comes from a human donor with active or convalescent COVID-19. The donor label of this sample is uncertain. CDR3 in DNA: TGTGCCAGCACCCCGCTGAGTTTTGGAGATACGCAGTATTTT. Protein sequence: CASTPLSFGDTQYF. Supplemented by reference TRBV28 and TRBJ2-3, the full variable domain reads DVKVTQSSRYLVKRTGEKVFLECVQDMDHENMFWYRQDPGLGLRLIYFSYDVKMKEKGDIPEGYSVSREKKERFSLILESASTNQTSMYLCASTPLSFGDTQYFGPGTRLTVL.